These T cell receptor beta chains were read from a single sample in a study of control samples from healthy donors and cancer patients. Clones were read by immunoSEQ multiplex PCR, and TCRdb kept only the in-frame ones, dropping some. The data contain 150,000 or so clones, about 90% of them singletons. Sequences were obtained from blood. The receptors originated from a man younger than 35 in good health. Both conserved end residues are part of each CDR3. Fields, in order: V gene, clone size, J gene, D gene, CDR3 DNA, CDR3 protein. A D gene is named only where the DNA matches it firmly. Clone size is shown for a subset of rows, as once, few, many or a class of expanded clone.

>TRBV20-1|-|TRBJ2-3|-
TGCAGTGCTAGTCCACGAGGGGGGGTCCGCACAGATACGCAGTATTTT
CSASPRGGVRTDTQYF
>TRBV12-3/TRBV12-4|-|TRBJ2-5|-
TGTGCCAGCAGTTTAGGAGAGACCCAGTACTTC
CASSLGETQYF
>TRBV7-3|-|TRBJ1-1|-
TGTGCCAGCAGCCAACAGTGGAACACTGAAGCTTTCTTT
CASSQQWNTEAFF
>TRBV7-2|-|TRBJ1-2|-
TGTGCCAGCAGCTCCCACCCAGGGACACGCGATGGCTACACCTTC
CASSSHPGTRDGYTF
>TRBV29-1|-|TRBJ2-5|TRBD2
TGCAGCGTTGAAGGGGGTAGCGGGGGGCAAGAGACCCAGTACTTC
CSVEGGSGGQETQYF
>TRBV3-1/TRBV3-2|once|TRBJ1-1|-
TGTGCCAGCAGCCAAGAAACGCGTATAACCAGGGGGAACACTGAAGCTTTCTTT
CASSQETRITRGNTEAFF
>TRBV21-1|-|TRBJ2-3|-
TGTGCCACCCGAATCCGGACAGGGGGCACAGATACGCAGTATTTT
CATRIRTGGTDTQYF
>TRBV7-2|-|TRBJ1-1|-
TGTGCCAGCAGCTTGTTAGGGAACACTGAAGCTTTCTTT
CASSLLGNTEAFF
>TRBV9|-|TRBJ1-1|-
TGTGCCAGCAGCGGTGGTCTTGGGATAAGTGACACTGAAGCTTTCTTT
CASSGGLGISDTEAFF
>TRBV28|-|TRBJ2-7|-
TGTGCCAGCAGTTTAATCTTCAGCATTTACGAGCAGTACTTC
CASSLIFSIYEQYF
>TRBV30|-|TRBJ2-7|-
TGTGCCTGGAACTCAGACGGGAACTACGAGCAGTACTTC
CAWNSDGNYEQYF
>TRBV4-1|few|TRBJ1-2|TRBD1
TGCGCCAGCAGCCAACCGGGACAGTTTAAAGGCTACACCTTC
CASSQPGQFKGYTF
>TRBV9|-|TRBJ1-1|-
TGTGCCAGCAGCGTAGGAGTGACGGGGAACACTGAAGCTTTCTTT
CASSVGVTGNTEAFF
>TRBV7-2|-|TRBJ1-2|TRBD1
TGTGCCAGCAGCTTAGGAGAGAACAGGGGAAGGTTAGGTGGCTACACCTTC
CASSLGENRGRLGGYTF
>TRBV12-3/TRBV12-4|-|TRBJ2-1|-
TGTGCCAGCAGGGGAGGCAATGAGCAGTTCTTC
CASRGGNEQFF
>TRBV5-1|-|TRBJ2-3|TRBD2
TGCGCCAGCAGCTTAGCGGGGGACTACACAGATACGCAGTATTTT
CASSLAGDYTDTQYF
>TRBV18|-|TRBJ2-7|-
TGTGCCAGCTCCGAGGCCACCTACGAGCAGTACTTC
CASSEATYEQYF
>TRBV7-9|-|TRBJ2-1|TRBD1
TGTGCCAGCAGCTTAAGAACAGGGGGCGGTGAGCAGTTCTTC
CASSLRTGGGEQFF
>TRBV27|once|TRBJ1-5|TRBD1
TGTGCCAGCAGTTTAGGTGGGACAGGGGCCTTGCATCAGCCCCAGCATTTT
CASSLGGTGALHQPQHF
>TRBV4-1|-|TRBJ2-1|TRBD2
TGCGCCAGCAGCCCTACCTTGGGGGGGTTGGGGACCTACAATGAGCAGTTCTTC
CASSPTLGGLGTYNEQFF
>TRBV5-6|-|TRBJ2-2|-
TGTGCCAGCAGATTGGCGACCGGGGAGCTGTTTTTT
CASRLATGELFF
>TRBV7-8|-|TRBJ2-2|-
TGTGCCAGCAGCTTAGCTGAGAATCGGGAGCTGTTTTTT
CASSLAENRELFF
>TRBV29-1|few|TRBJ1-1|-
TGCAGCGCTGAGGACGGGAACACTGAAGCTTTCTTT
CSAEDGNTEAFF
>TRBV7-6|-|TRBJ2-7|-
TGTGCCAGCAGCTTAGCGATACAGGGCTCCTACGAGCAGTACTTC
CASSLAIQGSYEQYF
>TRBV13|-|TRBJ2-4|-
TGTGCCAGCAGCTCCCGAGAGGTAGGAACCAAAAACATTCAGTACTTC
CASSSREVGTKNIQYF
>TRBV4-1|-|TRBJ1-2|-
TGCGCCAGCAGCCAAGTAATTGACTATGGCTACACCTTC
CASSQVIDYGYTF
>TRBV28|-|TRBJ1-3|-
TGTGCCAGCAGTTTACGGGGAAACACCATATATTTT
CASSLRGNTIYF
>TRBV19|-|TRBJ2-2|-
TGTGCCAGTAGTAAAAACAGGGAGTCGGCCGGGGAGCTGTTTTTT
CASSKNRESAGELFF
>TRBV12-3/TRBV12-4|-|TRBJ2-2|-
TGTGCCAGCAGTTCTCTCGCCGGGGAGCTGTTTTTT
CASSSLAGELFF
>TRBV9|-|TRBJ2-2|-
TGTGCCAGCAGCGTAGCCGCCGGGGAGCTGTTTTTT
CASSVAAGELFF
>TRBV11-2|-|TRBJ1-2|TRBD1
TGTGCCAGCAGCTTAGCAGGGGGCGGGTATGGCTACACCTTC
CASSLAGGGYGYTF
>TRBV5-4|-|TRBJ1-1|TRBD1
TGTGCCAGCAGCCCGGGAGGGACAGAGAACACTGAAGCTTTCTTT
CASSPGGTENTEAFF
>TRBV30|few|TRBJ1-5|TRBD1
TGTGCCTGGTCCGCAGGGGGGATAAGGAATCAGCCCCAGCATTTT
CAWSAGGIRNQPQHF
>TRBV9|-|TRBJ2-1|-
TGTGCCAGCAGTGCGGGCGAGCTAGCCATGGTCAATGAGCAGTTCTTC
CASSAGELAMVNEQFF
>TRBV9|once|TRBJ1-6|-
TGTGCCAGCACAACGTCGGCGATTCTAGAATCACCCCTCCACTTT
CASTTSAILESPLHF
>TRBV11-3|-|TRBJ2-1|-
TGTGCCAGCAGCTTAGGCGGAGGCTCCTACAATGAGCAGTTCTTC
CASSLGGGSYNEQFF
>TRBV9|-|TRBJ1-3|TRBD1
TGTGCCAGCAGCGAGAGACATTGGCAGGGGGCGGATGGAAACACCATATATTTT
CASSERHWQGADGNTIYF
>TRBV6-5|few|TRBJ1-4|-
TGTGCCAGCAGTTACGCGGAGGCAGAGGCAGAAAAACTGTTTTTT
CASSYAEAEAEKLFF
>TRBV11-1|once|TRBJ2-2|-
TGTGCCAGCAGCCGGGACTCGGACACCGGGGAGCTGTTTTTT
CASSRDSDTGELFF
>TRBV5-5|-|TRBJ1-4|TRBD1
TGTGCCAGCAGCTTGGTCTTAGGGACAGTGGATACAACTAATGAAAAACTGTTTTTT
CASSLVLGTVDTTNEKLFF
>TRBV6-5|-|TRBJ1-2|-
TGTGCCAGCAGTTCCTGGGGGCTTGGCTACACCTTC
CASSSWGLGYTF
>TRBV2|-|TRBJ1-1|TRBD1
TGTGCCAGCCCGGGACAGAAGAACGCTGAAGCTTTCTTT
CASPGQKNAEAFF
>TRBV5-1|-|TRBJ2-1|-
TGCGCCAGCAGCCCCGAAGGCGGTGAGCAGTTCTTC
CASSPEGGEQFF
>TRBV9|-|TRBJ2-2|-
TGTGCCAGCGAAGGGGTGAACACCGGGGAGCTGTTTTTT
CASEGVNTGELFF
>TRBV6-5|-|TRBJ1-2|-
TGTGCCAGCAGTTACCGCTACCCGACAAGCTACTATGGCTACACCTTC
CASSYRYPTSYYGYTF
>TRBV6-2/TRBV6-3|-|TRBJ1-1|-
TGTGCCAGCAGTTATATACAGAACACTGAAGCTTTCTTT
CASSYIQNTEAFF
>TRBV18|-|TRBJ2-2|TRBD1
TGTGCCAGCTCACCTGGCGGCAGGGGGCAAGAGGAGCTGTTTTTT
CASSPGGRGQEELFF